What follows are 22 T cell receptor beta chains derived from one specimen sequenced in a study of T-cell reconstitution after alpha-beta-depleted transplantation in children. During its preparation, the TCRbeta library received unique molecular identifiers. TCRdb re-called the PCR reads with MiXCR, one entry per CDR3 protein. Of roughly 490,000 distinct CDR3 sequences in the sample, about an eighth were seen once. The source material was PBMCs, mostly from graft donor cells, sampled 180 days after TCRalphabeta/CD19-depleted stem cell transplant. All receptors come from a female patient aged 2-9 years who had a stem cell transplant for aplastic anemia, so the T cells may come from the graft donor.

This clonotype was picked up a small number of times. The chain recombines TRBV28 with TRBJ2-7, with D possibly being TRBD2 (6 bases). Germline V gives CDR1 MDHEN, CDR2 SYDVKM. Trimming left V 5 bases short and J 7 bases short, with 24 bases between. This CDR3 region has 16 residues. CDR3: CASSDQAQGPGGEQYF. DNA of the CDR3: TGTGCCAGCAGTGACCAAGCGCAGGGACCTGGGGGGGAGCAGTACTTC.

This chain connects TRBV2 to TRBJ2-3; TRBD2 might be the D (6 bases). V was trimmed by 7 bases and J by 5 bases, leaving 13 bases between them. Germline CDR1 reads SNHLY; CDR2 reads FYNNEI. The CDR3 length is 13 residues. For the CDR3, the DNA is TGTGCCAGCAACCGGGACTTCATAGATACGCAGTATTTT. Protein: CASNRDFIDTQYF.

The V and J genes are TRBV27 and TRBJ2-1; TRBD2 matches at 14 bases. Germline CDR1 reads MNHEY; CDR2 reads SMNVEV (reference sequence). This CDR3 spans 18 amino acids. After removal of 5 bases from V and 6 bases from J, the junction contained 12 bases not matched to a gene. The CDR3 region is CASSPTRLAGGPPNEQFF. The CDR3, as DNA: TGTGCCAGCAGTCCCACTCGACTAGCGGGAGGGCCACCCAATGAGCAGTTCTTC.

This clonotype was seen many times. The chain links TRBV20-1 to TRBJ2-7; a possible D gene is TRBD2 (6 bases). The CDR3 extends over 14 amino acids. Germline loops: CDR1 DFQATT, CDR2 SNEGSKA (reference sequence). V was pared by 1 base and J by 0 bases, with 10 bases between. CDR3 DNA sequence: TGCAGTGCTAGAGTAGCGGATAGCTCCTACGAGCAGTACTTC. Translation gives CSARVADSSYEQYF.

The chain recombines TRBV5-1 with TRBJ2-4; 8 bases agree with TRBD2. The CDR3 is made up of 14 amino acids. The junction had 6 bases not matched to a gene; V was cut back by 2 bases and J by 8 bases. Germline CDR1 and CDR2: SGHRS and YFSETQ. CDR3 region: CASSFGLAGDIQYF. The CDR3 nucleotides are TGCGCCAGCAGCTTTGGACTAGCTGGGGACATTCAGTACTTC.

This clonotype was detected only a few times. The V and J genes are TRBV28 and TRBJ2-7; 10 bases agree with TRBD1. CDR1 is MDHEN and CDR2 is SYDVKM in the germline V gene. This CDR3 is 15 amino acids long. After removal of 7 bases from V and 3 bases from J, the junction contained 9 bases not matched to a gene. The CDR3 region is CASTKRTGGSYEQYF. For the CDR3, the DNA is TGTGCCAGCACCAAAAGGACAGGGGGTAGCTACGAGCAGTACTTC. Variable domain in full (rest from reference TRBV28 and TRBJ2-7): DVKVTQSSRYLVKRTGEKVFLECVQDMDHENMFWYRQDPGLGLRLIYFSYDVKMKEKGDIPEGYSVSREKKERFSLILESASTNQTSMYLCASTKRTGGSYEQYFGPGTRLTVT.

This chain uses TRBV6-5 with TRBJ1-2; 8 bases are a match to TRBD1. The CDR3 runs to 16 residues. V was clipped by 2 bases and J by 4 bases; unmatched bases: 9. Looked up from germline, CDR1 is MNHEY and CDR2 is SVGAGI. The CDR3 DNA follows: TGTGCCAGCAGTTACGCTTCTGCAGGGGGCGGCTATGGCTACACCTTC. Translated, it gives CASSYASAGGGYGYTF.

This clonotype was seen ten or more times. This rearrangement joins TRBV28 to TRBJ2-1; the match to TRBD2 covers 11 bases. The CDR3 has 16 amino acids. V lost 6 bases to trimming and J lost 5 bases; unmatched junction nucleotides: 9. Looked up from germline, CDR1 is MDHEN and CDR2 is SYDVKM. The CDR3 sequence is CASSAPVAGGHNEQFF. CDR3 coding DNA: TGTGCCAGCAGCGCCCCTGTAGCGGGAGGGCACAATGAGCAGTTCTTC.

The chain recombines TRBV20-1 with TRBJ1-3; D may be TRBD1 (5 bases). The germline gives CDR1 DFQATT, CDR2 SNEGSKA (reference sequence). The V end was cut by 5 bases, the J end by 4 bases, with 15 bases between. This CDR3 comprises 14 residues. Written as DNA, the CDR3 is TGCAGTGCTCCTCGGGGGGGTTCAGGAAACACCATATATTTT. It encodes CSAPRGGSGNTIYF.

The chain has TRBV7-2 and TRBJ2-7, with 9 nucleotides matching TRBD1. V lost 2 bases and J lost 0; bases outside the gene matches: 5. The CDR3 sequence is 16 residues long. Germline V lookup: CDR1 SGHTA, CDR2 FQGNSA. The CDR3 reads CASSLTPGQGSYEQYF. The CDR3 DNA reads as TGTGCCAGCAGCTTAACCCCGGGACAGGGCTCCTACGAGCAGTACTTC.

The chain links TRBV9 to TRBJ2-1, with TRBD2 matching over 9 bases. The CDR3 covers 17 residues. With V trimmed by 0 bases and J by 4 bases, 8 bases remained unmatched. Germline loops: CDR1 SGDLS, CDR2 YYNGEE. The CDR3 DNA reads TGTGCCAGCAGCGTAGGGCCCGGGACTAGCCCTTACAATGAGCAGTTCTTC. As protein: CASSVGPGTSPYNEQFF. Supplemented by reference TRBV9 and TRBJ2-1, the full variable domain reads DSGVTQTPKHLITATGQRVTLRCSPRSGDLSVYWYQQSLDQGLQFLIQYYNGEERAKGNILERFSAQQFPDLHSELNLSSLELGDSALYFCASSVGPGTSPYNEQFFGPGTRLTVL.

This clonotype appeared a few times. This chain joins TRBV9 and TRBJ1-1, with 7 nucleotides matching TRBD1. Trimming took 4 bases from V and 4 from J; bases not matched to a gene: 7. Germline lookup yields CDR1 SGDLS and CDR2 YYNGEE. This CDR3 is 14 amino acids long. CDR3 in amino acids: CASSPPGQPTEAFF. The DNA for the CDR3 is TGTGCCAGCAGCCCTCCGGGACAGCCCACTGAAGCTTTCTTT.

A few counts support this clonotype. V gene TRBV27 combines with J gene TRBJ1-1; D possibly corresponds to TRBD1 (6 bases). The CDR3 is made up of 16 amino acids. The V gene's germline CDR1 is MNHEY and CDR2 SMNVEV (reference sequence). V was cut by 6 bases and J by 0 bases, with 17 bases left in between. In DNA, the CDR3 is TGTGCCAGCAGACGGCAACAGGGAACCATGAACACTGAAGCTTTCTTT. Translated: CASRRQQGTMNTEAFF.

This clonotype turned up a few times. The gene calls are TRBV19 and TRBJ2-5, with 12 bases identical to TRBD2. Germline CDR1 is LNHDA and CDR2 is SQIVND (reference sequence). V gave up 3 bases and J gave up 5 bases; unmatched junction bases: 4. There are 15 residues in the CDR3. CDR3 nucleotide sequence: TGTGCCAGTAGTATCCTAGCGGGAGGGAGGGAGACCCAGTACTTC. It codes for CASSILAGGRETQYF.

This clonotype has just a few counts. The chain's CDR3 is CASSPEGYEQYF. CDR3 sequence (DNA): TGTGCCAGCAGTCCGGAGGGGTACGAGCAGTACTTC. The chain carries TRBV28 and TRBJ2-7, with TRBD2 as a possible D gene (6 bases). The CDR3 runs 12 residues. Germline V CDR1 and CDR2: MDHEN, SYDVKM. The ends were cut back, 5 bases at V and 4 bases at J, with 9 bases in the middle.

J is TRBJ2-5 and V is TRBV6-6, with TRBD2 as a possible D gene (5 bases). CDR3 length equals 13 residues. Trimming stripped 2 bases from V and 5 bases from J, with 9 bases between. From germline, CDR1 is MNHNY and CDR2 SVGAGI (reference sequence). CDR3: CASSYVQRETQYF. The CDR3 nucleotides read TGTGCCAGCAGTTACGTACAGCGGGAGACCCAGTACTTC.

This clonotype was counted a few times. The chain has TRBV3-1 and TRBJ2-3; maybe TRBD2 (5 bases). V dropped 4 bases and J dropped 3 bases, with 17 bases sitting between them. Germline V gives CDR1 LGHDT, CDR2 YNNKEL (reference sequence). CDR3 length: 16 residues. The CDR3 spells CASSRNPGRQTDTQYF. CDR3 bases: TGTGCCAGCAGCCGTAATCCGGGAAGACAAACAGATACGCAGTATTTT.

This clonotype was observed a handful of times. This chain links TRBV7-9 with TRBJ1-1, with TRBD1 as a possible D gene (5 bases). Germline-derived CDR1 and CDR2 are SEHNR and FQNEAQ (reference sequence). CDR3 size: 15 residues. The V and J ends lost 7 bases and 1 base respectively, with 16 bases between them. DNA of the CDR3: TGTGCCAGCACTACCACGGCGGGGCAGAACACTGAAGCTTTCTTT. Amino acids: CASTTTAGQNTEAFF.

This chain joins TRBV5-1 and TRBJ2-1; no clear D. CDR1 and CDR2 (germline): SGHRS, YFSETQ. The CDR3 sequence is 12 residues long. V lost 4 bases and J 8 bases, leaving 10 bases between the germline ends. This chain's CDR3 is CASSPEGYEQFF. The CDR3 DNA follows: TGCGCCAGCAGCCCGGAAGGCTATGAGCAGTTCTTC.

This clonotype has a handful of counts. The chain has TRBV7-9 and TRBJ2-1, with 11 bases fitting TRBD2. The ends lost 1 base at V and 7 bases at J; junction bases unmatched: 18. Germline V gene sequence: CDR1 SEHNR, CDR2 FQNEAQ (reference sequence). This CDR3 has 20 residues. CDR3 sequence: CASSLVRDRFSSGRNNEQFF. The DNA of the CDR3 is TGTGCCAGCAGCTTAGTCCGGGACAGATTTTCTAGCGGGAGGAATAATGAGCAGTTCTTC.

The V gene is TRBV5-1, the J gene TRBJ2-7; TRBD1 might be the D (5 bases). V lost 3 bases and J 0 bases, leaving 13 bases between the germline ends. In germline, CDR1 is SGHRS, CDR2 YFSETQ. The CDR3 is 15 amino acids. The CDR3 reads CASSWTQGASYEQYF. CDR3 coding DNA: TGCGCCAGCAGCTGGACCCAGGGCGCCTCCTACGAGCAGTACTTC.

The table lists this clonotype with a few counts. The V gene is TRBV20-1, the J gene TRBJ1-2; 7 positions match TRBD1. The V and J ends lost 1 base and 6 bases, in that order; junction bases with no gene match: 5. Germline assignment: CDR1 DFQATT and CDR2 SNEGSKA (reference sequence). This CDR3 is built from 13 residues. CDR3 protein: CSARVTGADGYTF. The CDR3 nucleotides read TGCAGTGCTAGAGTAACAGGGGCGGATGGCTACACCTTC.